The source of this T cell receptor beta chain is a study of cytomegalovirus exposure and HLA in healthy donors. The PCR ran on 60 Vbeta and 13 Jbeta primers. The protocol was immunoSEQ multiplex PCR, while the TCRdb copy is restricted to in-frame clones and leaves out a portion. Among around 170,000 clones listed, approximately 82% were seen once. V was pared by 6 bases and J by 3 bases, with 15 bases between. Germline loops: CDR1 SEHNR, CDR2 FQNEAQ (reference sequence). The CDR3 has 15 residues. The study's findings and limits: Cytomegalovirus status was reportedly diagnosed by the classifier with high specificity and sensitivity.

Details on this clone: The antigen is not known.

The J gene is TRBJ2-1, the V gene TRBV7-9; a weak D match, TRBD2 (7 bases). This clonotype was sampled from a male donor in good health and CMV-seronegative. The sample was PBMCs. The CDR3 DNA sequence: TGTGCCAGCAGTCCTGGGGGGGCCAACTACAATGAGCAGTTCTTC. Protein sequence: CASSPGGANYNEQFF. Variable domain in full (rest from reference TRBV7-9 and TRBJ2-1): DTGVSQNPRHKITKRGQNVTFRCDPISEHNRLYWYRQTLGQGPEFLTYFQNEAQLEKSRLLSDRFSAERPKGSFSTLEIQRTEQGDSAMYLCASSPGGANYNEQFFGPGTRLTVL.